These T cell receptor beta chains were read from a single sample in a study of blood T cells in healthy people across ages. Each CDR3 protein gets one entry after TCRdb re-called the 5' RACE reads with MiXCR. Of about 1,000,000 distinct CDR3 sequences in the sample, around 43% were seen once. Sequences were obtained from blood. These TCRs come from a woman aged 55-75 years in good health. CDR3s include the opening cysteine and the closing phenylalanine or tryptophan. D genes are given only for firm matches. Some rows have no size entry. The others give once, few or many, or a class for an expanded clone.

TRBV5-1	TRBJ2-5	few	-	CASSLALGPVQTQYF	TGCGCCAGCAGCTTGGCACTAGGGCCCGTACAGACCCAGTACTTC
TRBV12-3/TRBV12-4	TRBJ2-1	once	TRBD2	CASRTLAGPEDEQFF	TGTGCCAGCAGGACCCTAGCGGGGCCTGAGGATGAGCAGTTCTTC
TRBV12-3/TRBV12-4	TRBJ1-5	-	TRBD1	CASRGTGDSNQPQHF	TGTGCCAGCAGGGGGACAGGGGATAGCAATCAGCCCCAGCATTTT
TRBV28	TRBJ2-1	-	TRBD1	CASSQQGFEQFF	TGTGCCAGCAGTCAACAGGGGTTTGAGCAGTTCTTC
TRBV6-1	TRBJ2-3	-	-	CASSDLGDSTDTQYF	TGTGCCAGCAGTGATTTGGGGGATAGCACAGATACGCAGTATTTT
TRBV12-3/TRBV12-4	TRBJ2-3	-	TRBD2	CASSSFGGSADTQYF	TGTGCCAGCAGTTCATTCGGCGGGAGTGCAGATACGCAGTATTTT
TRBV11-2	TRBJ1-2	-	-	CASSLVSGANYGYTF	TGTGCCAGCAGCTTGGTCAGTGGGGCCAACTATGGCTACACCTTC
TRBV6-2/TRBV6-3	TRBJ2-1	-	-	CASSSDWNYINEQFF	TGTGCCAGCAGTTCTGACTGGAACTACATCAATGAGCAGTTCTTC
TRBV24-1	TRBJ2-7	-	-	CATIYEAPGYEQYF	TGTGCCACCATATATGAGGCACCAGGCTACGAGCAGTACTTC
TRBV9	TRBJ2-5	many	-	CASSVSEGRETQYF	TGTGCCAGCAGCGTATCAGAGGGGAGAGAGACCCAGTACTTC
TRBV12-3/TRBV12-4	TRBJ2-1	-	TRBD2	CASSPPGLAGHNEQFF	TGTGCCAGCAGTCCCCCAGGACTAGCGGGACACAATGAGCAGTTCTTC
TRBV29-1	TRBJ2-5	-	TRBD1	CSVEVTGGSGETQYF	TGCAGCGTTGAAGTGACAGGGGGCTCCGGAGAGACCCAGTACTTC
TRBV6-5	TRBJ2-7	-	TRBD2	CASSFAGAVHEQYF	TGTGCCAGCAGTTTTGCGGGAGCCGTCCACGAGCAGTACTTC
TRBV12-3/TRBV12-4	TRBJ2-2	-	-	CASNDPGELFF	TGTGCCAGCAACGACCCGGGGGAGCTGTTTTTT
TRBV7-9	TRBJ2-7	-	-	CASSFKGRGEQYF	TGTGCCAGCAGCTTCAAGGGAAGGGGCGAGCAGTACTTC
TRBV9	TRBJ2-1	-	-	CASSVAPDGAYNEQFF	TGTGCCAGCAGCGTAGCACCCGACGGGGCCTACAATGAGCAGTTCTTC
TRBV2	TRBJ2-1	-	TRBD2	CASSPYELAGNNEQFF	TGTGCCAGCAGCCCCTACGAACTAGCGGGAAACAATGAGCAGTTCTTC
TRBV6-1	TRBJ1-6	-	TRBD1	CASSGGQGMNSPLHF	TGTGCCAGCAGTGGGGGACAGGGCATGAATTCACCCCTCCACTTT
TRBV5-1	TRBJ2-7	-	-	CASSLGHPLGNEQYF	TGCGCCAGCAGCTTAGGACACCCACTTGGGAACGAGCAGTACTTC
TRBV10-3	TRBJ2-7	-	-	CAISESWRAYEQYF	TGTGCCATCAGTGAATCGTGGAGGGCCTACGAGCAGTACTTC
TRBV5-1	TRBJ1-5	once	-	CASSLDPSANQPQHF	TGCGCCAGCAGCTTGGATCCATCGGCCAATCAGCCCCAGCATTTT
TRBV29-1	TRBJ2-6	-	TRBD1	CSVVIRTGTSGANVLTF	TGCAGCGTTGTAATCCGGACAGGGACCTCTGGGGCCAACGTCCTGACTTTC
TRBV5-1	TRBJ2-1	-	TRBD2	CASSTGTSGRIDEQFF	TGCGCCAGCAGCACAGGGACTAGCGGGAGGATTGATGAGCAGTTCTTC
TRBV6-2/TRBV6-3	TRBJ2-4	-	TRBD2	CASSYPLPKRDSYEQYF	TGTGCCAGCAGTTACCCCTTACCGAAGCGGGATTCCTATGAGCAGTACTTC
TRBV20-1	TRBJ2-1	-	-	CSARRGLDNEQFF	TGCAGTGCTAGGCGGGGACTGGACAATGAGCAGTTCTTC
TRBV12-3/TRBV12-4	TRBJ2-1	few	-	CASSGDEGYNEQFF	TGTGCCAGCAGTGGGGACGAGGGATACAATGAGCAGTTCTTC
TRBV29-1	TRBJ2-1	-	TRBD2	CSVWGAGTSGTNEQFF	TGCAGCGTTTGGGGGGCCGGGACTAGCGGGACCAATGAGCAGTTCTTC
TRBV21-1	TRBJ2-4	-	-	CASSKDHLGRFSKNIQYF	TGTGCCAGCAGCAAAGACCATCTCGGGAGGTTTTCCAAAAACATTCAGTACTTC
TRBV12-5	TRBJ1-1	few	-	CASGLVLDMNTEAFF	TGTGCTAGTGGTTTGGTATTAGATATGAACACTGAAGCTTTCTTT
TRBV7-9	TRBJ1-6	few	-	CASSHSTKGGSPLHF	TGTGCCAGCAGCCATTCAACAAAAGGGGGTTCACCCCTCCACTTT
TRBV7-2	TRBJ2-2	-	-	CASSLVWDTGELFF	TGTGCCAGCAGCTTAGTCTGGGACACCGGGGAGCTGTTTTTT
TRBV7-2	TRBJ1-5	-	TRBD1	CASSIRGQQPQHF	TGTGCCAGCAGCATCAGGGGGCAACAGCCCCAGCATTTT
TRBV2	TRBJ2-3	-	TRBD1	CASSEWDRNTDTQYF	TGTGCCAGCAGTGAATGGGACAGAAACACAGATACGCAGTATTTT
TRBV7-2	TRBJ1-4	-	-	CASSSRAQAWEKLFF	TGTGCCAGCAGCTCCAGGGCCCAGGCTTGGGAAAAACTGTTTTTT
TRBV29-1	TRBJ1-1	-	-	CSVGTVLNTEAFF	TGCAGCGTCGGGACTGTATTGAACACTGAAGCTTTCTTT
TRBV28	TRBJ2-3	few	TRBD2	CASSFGRGVTDTQYF	TGTGCCAGCAGTTTTGGCCGGGGGGTAACAGATACGCAGTATTTT
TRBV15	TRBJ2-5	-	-	CPTSRDSPSETQYF	TGTCCCACCAGCAGAGATTCGCCTAGTGAGACCCAGTACTTC
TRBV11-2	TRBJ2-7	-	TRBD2	CASSQFETSGSSYEQYF	TGTGCCAGCAGCCAATTCGAAACTAGCGGGAGTTCCTACGAGCAGTACTTC
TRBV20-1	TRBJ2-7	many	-	CSASSNRLYEQYF	TGCAGTGCTAGTAGTAACAGACTTTACGAGCAGTACTTC
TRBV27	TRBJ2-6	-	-	CASSSIGSGANVLTF	TGTGCCAGCAGCTCCATAGGGTCTGGGGCCAACGTCCTGACTTTC
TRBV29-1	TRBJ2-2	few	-	CSVGARGTGELFF	TGCAGCGTCGGGGCTCGAGGCACCGGGGAGCTGTTTTTT
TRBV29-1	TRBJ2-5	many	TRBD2	CSVVPLAGGPETQYF	TGCAGCGTTGTCCCACTAGCGGGAGGTCCAGAGACCCAGTACTTC
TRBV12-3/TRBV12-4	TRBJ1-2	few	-	CASSRSRRDVDNYGYTF	TGTGCCAGCAGTCGCAGCCGAAGGGATGTAGATAACTATGGCTACACCTTC
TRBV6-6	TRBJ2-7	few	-	CASSYGQGGSYEQYF	TGTGCCAGCAGTTACGGCCAGGGGGGCTCCTACGAGCAGTACTTC
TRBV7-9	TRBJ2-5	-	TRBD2	CASSPTGGYQETQYF	TGTGCCAGCAGCCCTACCGGGGGGTACCAAGAGACCCAGTACTTC